The following is a T cell receptor beta chain sequence with its context. Germline V lookup: CDR1 SEHNR, CDR2 FQNEAQ (reference sequence). The CDR3 is made up of 14 amino acids. V lost 7 bases and J 0 bases, leaving 12 bases between the germline ends. The sample is drawn from a study of CD8 T cells in Susac syndrome. TEMRA cells were FACS-enriched and CD8+ and CD4+ T cells negatively isolated. Roughly 0.45 to 1 ug RNA was reverse transcribed with random hexamers. Amplification of TCR beta CDR3 spanned 54 Vbeta and 13 Jbeta via immunoSEQ multiplex PCR. TCRdb fed the immunoSEQ multiplex PCR reads into MiXCR, producing one record per CDR3 protein. The repertoire consists of about 70,000 distinct CDR3 sequences, with just under 95% occurring once and the leading ten covering about 0.22%.

The clonotype comes from a human donor in good health. The J gene is TRBJ1-1, the V gene TRBV7-9; D perhaps matches TRBD1 (6 bases). Sequencing was carried out using CD8+ T cells from PBMCs. CDR3 loop: CASTGGGLNTEAFF. DNA for the CDR3: TGTGCCAGCACCGGGGGGGGGCTGAACACTGAAGCTTTCTTT.